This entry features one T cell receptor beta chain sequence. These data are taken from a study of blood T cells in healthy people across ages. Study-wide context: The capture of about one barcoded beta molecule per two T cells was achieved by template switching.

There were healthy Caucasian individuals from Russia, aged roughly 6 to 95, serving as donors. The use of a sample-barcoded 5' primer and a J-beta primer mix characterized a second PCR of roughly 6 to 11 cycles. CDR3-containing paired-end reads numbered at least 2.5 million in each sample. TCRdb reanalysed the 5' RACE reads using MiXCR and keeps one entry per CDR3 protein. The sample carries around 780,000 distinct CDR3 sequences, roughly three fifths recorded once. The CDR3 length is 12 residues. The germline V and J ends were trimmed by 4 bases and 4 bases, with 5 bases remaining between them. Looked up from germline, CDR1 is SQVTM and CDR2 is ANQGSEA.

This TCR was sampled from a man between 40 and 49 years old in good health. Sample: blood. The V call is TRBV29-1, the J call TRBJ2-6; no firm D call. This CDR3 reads CSVGTGANVLTF. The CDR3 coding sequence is TGCAGCGTTGGTACAGGGGCCAACGTCCTGACTTTC.